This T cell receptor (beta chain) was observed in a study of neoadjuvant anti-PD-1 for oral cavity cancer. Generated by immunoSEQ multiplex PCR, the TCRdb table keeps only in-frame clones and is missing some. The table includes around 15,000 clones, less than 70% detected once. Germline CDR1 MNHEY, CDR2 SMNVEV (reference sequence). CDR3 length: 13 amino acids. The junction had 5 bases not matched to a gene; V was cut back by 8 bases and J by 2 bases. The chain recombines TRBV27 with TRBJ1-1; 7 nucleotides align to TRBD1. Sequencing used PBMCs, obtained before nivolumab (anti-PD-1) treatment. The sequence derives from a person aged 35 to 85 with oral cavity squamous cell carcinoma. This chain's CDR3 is CASGRDSNTEAFF. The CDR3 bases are TGTGCCAGCGGAAGGGACAGTAACACTGAAGCTTTCTTT.